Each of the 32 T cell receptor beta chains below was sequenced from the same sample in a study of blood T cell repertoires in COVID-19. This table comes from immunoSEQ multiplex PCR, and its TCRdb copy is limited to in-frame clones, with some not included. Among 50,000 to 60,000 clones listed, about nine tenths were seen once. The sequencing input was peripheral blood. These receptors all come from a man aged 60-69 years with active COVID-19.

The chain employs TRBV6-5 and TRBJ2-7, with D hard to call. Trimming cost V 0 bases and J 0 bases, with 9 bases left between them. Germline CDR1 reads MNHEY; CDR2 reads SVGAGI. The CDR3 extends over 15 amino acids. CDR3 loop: CASSYSMGYSYEQYF. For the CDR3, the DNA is TGTGCCAGCAGTTACTCGATGGGCTACTCCTACGAGCAGTACTTC.

CDR3 protein: CASIRGIGTEAFF. CDR3 DNA: TGTGCCAGTATCCGGGGGATTGGGACTGAAGCTTTCTTT. V and J are TRBV19 and TRBJ1-1; D perhaps matches TRBD1 (5 bases). From germline, CDR1 is LNHDA and CDR2 SQIVND (reference sequence). V lost 7 bases to trimming and J lost 5 bases, with 14 bases between them. The CDR3 runs 13 residues.

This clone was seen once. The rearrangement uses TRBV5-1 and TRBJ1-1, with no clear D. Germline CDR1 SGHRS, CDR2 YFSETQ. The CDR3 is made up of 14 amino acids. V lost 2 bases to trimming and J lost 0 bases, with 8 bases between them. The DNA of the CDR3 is TGCGCCAGCAGCTTTGACAACATGAACACTGAAGCTTTCTTT. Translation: CASSFDNMNTEAFF.

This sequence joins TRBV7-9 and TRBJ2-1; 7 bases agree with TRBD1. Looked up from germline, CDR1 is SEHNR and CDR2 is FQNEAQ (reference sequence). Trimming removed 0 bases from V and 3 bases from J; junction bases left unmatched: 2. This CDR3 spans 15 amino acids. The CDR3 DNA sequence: TGTGCCAGCAGCTTAGCAGGGGGCCTCTACAATGAGCAGTTCTTC. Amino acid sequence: CASSLAGGLYNEQFF.

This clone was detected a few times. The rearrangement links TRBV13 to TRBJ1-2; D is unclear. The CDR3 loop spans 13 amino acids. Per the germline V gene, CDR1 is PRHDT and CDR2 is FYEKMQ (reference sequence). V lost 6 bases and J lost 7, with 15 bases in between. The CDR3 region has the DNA TGTGCCAGCAGTTTCACACTGGGAGGTGGCTACACCTTC. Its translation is CASSFTLGGGYTF.

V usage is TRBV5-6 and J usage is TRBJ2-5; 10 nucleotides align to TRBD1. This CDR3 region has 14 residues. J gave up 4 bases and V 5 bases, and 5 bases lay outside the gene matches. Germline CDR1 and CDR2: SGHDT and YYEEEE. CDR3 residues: CASSPGTGAETQYF. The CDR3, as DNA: TGTGCCAGCAGTCCCGGGACAGGGGCAGAGACCCAGTACTTC.

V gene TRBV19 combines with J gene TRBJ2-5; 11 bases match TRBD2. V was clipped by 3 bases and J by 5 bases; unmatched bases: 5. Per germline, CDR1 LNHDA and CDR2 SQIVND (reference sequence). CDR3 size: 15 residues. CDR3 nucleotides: TGTGCCAGTAGTATGCGCAGACTAGCGGGGGAGACCCAGTACTTC. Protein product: CASSMRRLAGETQYF.

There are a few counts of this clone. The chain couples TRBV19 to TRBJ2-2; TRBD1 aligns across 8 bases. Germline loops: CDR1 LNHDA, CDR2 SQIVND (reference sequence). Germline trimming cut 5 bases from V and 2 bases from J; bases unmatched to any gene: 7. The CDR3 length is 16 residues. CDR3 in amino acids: CASSVDRGANTGELFF. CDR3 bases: TGTGCCAGTAGTGTCGACAGGGGCGCCAACACCGGGGAGCTGTTTTTT.

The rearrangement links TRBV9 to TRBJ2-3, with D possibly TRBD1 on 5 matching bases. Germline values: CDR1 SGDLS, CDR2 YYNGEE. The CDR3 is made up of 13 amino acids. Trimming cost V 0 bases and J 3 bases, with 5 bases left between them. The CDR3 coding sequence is TGTGCCAGCAGCGTAGAGGGGACAGATACGCAGTATTTT. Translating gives CASSVEGTDTQYF.

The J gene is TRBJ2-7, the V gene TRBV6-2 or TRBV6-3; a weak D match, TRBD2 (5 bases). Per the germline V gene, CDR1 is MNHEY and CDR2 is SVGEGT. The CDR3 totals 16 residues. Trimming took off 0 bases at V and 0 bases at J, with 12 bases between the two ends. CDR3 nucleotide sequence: TGTGCCAGCAGTTACTCGGGCGGGCGCCCCTCCTACGAGCAGTACTTC. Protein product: CASSYSGGRPSYEQYF.

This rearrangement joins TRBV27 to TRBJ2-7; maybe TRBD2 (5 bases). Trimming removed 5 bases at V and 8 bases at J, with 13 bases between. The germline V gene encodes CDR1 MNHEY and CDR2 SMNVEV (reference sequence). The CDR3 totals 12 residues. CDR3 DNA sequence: TGTGCCAGCAGTGCACGAGGGTTTAAGCAGTACTTC. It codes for CASSARGFKQYF.

The CDR3 DNA follows: TGTGCCAGCAGTATTGCAGTTAGCAATCAGCCCCAGCATTTT. Translation gives CASSIAVSNQPQHF. The rearrangement uses TRBV28 and TRBJ1-5; D uncertain. Germline CDR1 reads MDHEN; CDR2 reads SYDVKM. V was cut by 5 bases and J by 0 bases, with 8 bases left in between. The CDR3 length is 14 residues.

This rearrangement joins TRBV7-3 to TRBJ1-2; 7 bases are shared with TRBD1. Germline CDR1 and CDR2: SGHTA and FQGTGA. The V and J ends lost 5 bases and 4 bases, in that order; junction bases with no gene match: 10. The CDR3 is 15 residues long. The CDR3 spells CASSPSPRQGYGYTF. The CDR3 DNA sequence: TGTGCCAGCAGCCCCTCACCGAGACAGGGCTATGGCTACACCTTC.

The CDR3 coding sequence is TGTGCCAGCAGCTTAGAAGGGACAATTCCCTACGAGCAGTACTTC. Protein product: CASSLEGTIPYEQYF. The chain is built from TRBV7-9 and TRBJ2-7; a possible D gene is TRBD1 (6 bases). V gave up 1 base and J gave up 2 bases, with 12 bases separating them. Germline-derived CDR1 and CDR2 are SEHNR and FQNEAQ (reference sequence). The CDR3 is made up of 15 amino acids.

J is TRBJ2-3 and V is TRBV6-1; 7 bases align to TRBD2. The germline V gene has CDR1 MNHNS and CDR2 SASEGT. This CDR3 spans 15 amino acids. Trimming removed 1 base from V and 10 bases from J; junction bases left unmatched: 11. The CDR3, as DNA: TGTGCCAGCAGTGAAGAGAGCGGGACCCGAACTCCGCAGTATTTT. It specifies CASSEESGTRTPQYF.

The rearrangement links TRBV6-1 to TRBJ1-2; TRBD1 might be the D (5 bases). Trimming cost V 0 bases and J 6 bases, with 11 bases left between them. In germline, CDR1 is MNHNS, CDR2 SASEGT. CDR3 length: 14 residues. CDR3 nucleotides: TGTGCCAGCAGTGAAGCAGGCGGGGGTGATGGCTACACCTTC. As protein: CASSEAGGGDGYTF.

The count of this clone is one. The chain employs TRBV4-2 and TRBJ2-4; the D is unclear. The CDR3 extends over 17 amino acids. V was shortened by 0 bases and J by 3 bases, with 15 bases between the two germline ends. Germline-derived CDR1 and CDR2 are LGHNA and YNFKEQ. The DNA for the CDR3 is TGTGCCAGCAGCCAAGATTTGACCCCCGGCGGCAAAAACATTCAGTACTTC. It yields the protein CASSQDLTPGGKNIQYF.

As DNA, the CDR3 is TGTGCCATCAGTGAGCCAGCCGGGGGCACTGAAGCTTTCTTT. The encoded protein is CAISEPAGGTEAFF. The chain links TRBV10-3 to TRBJ1-1; D possibly corresponds to TRBD1 (5 bases). Germline CDR1 ENHRY, CDR2 SYGVKD. CDR3 size: 14 residues. V shed 2 bases and J shed 4 bases, with 11 bases lying between them.

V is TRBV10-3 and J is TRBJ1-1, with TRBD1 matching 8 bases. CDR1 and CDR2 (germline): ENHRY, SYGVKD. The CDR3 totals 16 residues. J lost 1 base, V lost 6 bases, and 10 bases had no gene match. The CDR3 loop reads CAIRESQTGENTEAFF. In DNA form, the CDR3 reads TGTGCCATCAGAGAAAGCCAGACAGGGGAGAACACTGAAGCTTTCTTT.

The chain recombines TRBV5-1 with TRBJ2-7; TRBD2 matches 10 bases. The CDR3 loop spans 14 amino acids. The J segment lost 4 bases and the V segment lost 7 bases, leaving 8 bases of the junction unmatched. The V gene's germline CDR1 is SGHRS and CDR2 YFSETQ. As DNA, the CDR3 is TGCGCCAGCGGGAGCGGGAGGGCCAGGTACGAGCAGTACTTC. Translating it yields CASGSGRARYEQYF. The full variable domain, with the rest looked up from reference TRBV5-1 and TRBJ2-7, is KAGVTQTPRYLIKTRGQQVTLSCSPISGHRSVSWYQQTPGQGLQFLFEYFSETQRNKGNFPGRFSGRQFSNSRSEMNVSTLELGDSALYLCASGSGRARYEQYFGPGTRLTVT.

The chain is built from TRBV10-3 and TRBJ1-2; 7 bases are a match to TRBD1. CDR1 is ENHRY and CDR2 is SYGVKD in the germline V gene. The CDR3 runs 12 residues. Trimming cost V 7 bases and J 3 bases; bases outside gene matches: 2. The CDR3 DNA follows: TGTGCCATCAACGACAGGGACTATGGCTACACCTTC. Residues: CAINDRDYGYTF.

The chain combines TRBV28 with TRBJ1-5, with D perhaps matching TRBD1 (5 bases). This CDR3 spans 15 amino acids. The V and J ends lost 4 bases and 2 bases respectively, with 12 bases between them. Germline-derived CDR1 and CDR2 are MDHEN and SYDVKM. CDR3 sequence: CASSSGGGGNQPQHF. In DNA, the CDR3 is TGTGCCAGCAGTTCGGGCGGGGGTGGCAATCAGCCCCAGCATTTT. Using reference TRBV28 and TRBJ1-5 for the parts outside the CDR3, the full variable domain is DVKVTQSSRYLVKRTGEKVFLECVQDMDHENMFWYRQDPGLGLRLIYFSYDVKMKEKGDIPEGYSVSREKKERFSLILESASTNQTSMYLCASSSGGGGNQPQHFGDGTRLSIL.

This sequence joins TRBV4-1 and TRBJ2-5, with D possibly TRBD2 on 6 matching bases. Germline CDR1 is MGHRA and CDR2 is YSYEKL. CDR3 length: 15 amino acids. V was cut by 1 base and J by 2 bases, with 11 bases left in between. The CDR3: CASSQVSSGQETQYF. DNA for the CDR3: TGCGCCAGCAGCCAAGTATCCAGCGGGCAAGAGACCCAGTACTTC.

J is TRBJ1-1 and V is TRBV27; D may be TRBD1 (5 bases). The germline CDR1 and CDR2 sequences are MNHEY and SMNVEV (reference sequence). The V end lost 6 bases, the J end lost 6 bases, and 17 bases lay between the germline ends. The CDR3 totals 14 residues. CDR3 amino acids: CASSLLGGAAEAFF. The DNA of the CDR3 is TGTGCCAGCAGCCTCCTCGGCGGGGCAGCTGAAGCTTTCTTT.

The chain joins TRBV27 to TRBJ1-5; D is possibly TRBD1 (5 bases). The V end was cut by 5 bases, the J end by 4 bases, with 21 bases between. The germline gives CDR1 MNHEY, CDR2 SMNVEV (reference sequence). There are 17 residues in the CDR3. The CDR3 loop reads CASSPYALQATNQPQHF. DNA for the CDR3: TGTGCCAGCAGTCCCTACGCATTACAGGCAACAAATCAGCCCCAGCATTTT.

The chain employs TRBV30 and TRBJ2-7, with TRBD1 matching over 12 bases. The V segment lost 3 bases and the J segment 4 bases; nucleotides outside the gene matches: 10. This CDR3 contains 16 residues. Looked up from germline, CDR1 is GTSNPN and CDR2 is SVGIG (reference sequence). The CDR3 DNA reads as TGTGCCTGGAGGATAGCTCCGGGACAGGGGGCGTACGAGCAGTACTTC. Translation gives CAWRIAPGQGAYEQYF.

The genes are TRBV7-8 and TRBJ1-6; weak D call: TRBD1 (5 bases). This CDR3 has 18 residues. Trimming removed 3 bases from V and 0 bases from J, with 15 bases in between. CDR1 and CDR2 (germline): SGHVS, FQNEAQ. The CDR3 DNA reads TGTGCCAGCAGCTTCGTAAGGAGGGGTGGCTCCTATAATTCACCCCTCCACTTT. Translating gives CASSFVRRGGSYNSPLHF.

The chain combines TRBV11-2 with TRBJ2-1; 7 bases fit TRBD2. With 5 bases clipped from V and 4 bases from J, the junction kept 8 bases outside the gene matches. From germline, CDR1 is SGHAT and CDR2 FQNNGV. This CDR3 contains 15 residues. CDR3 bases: TGTGCCAGCAGCCCCCGACGGGGGGAGTACAATGAGCAGTTCTTC. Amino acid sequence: CASSPRRGEYNEQFF. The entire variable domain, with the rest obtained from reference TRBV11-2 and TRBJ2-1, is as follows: EAGVAQSPRYKIIEKRQSVAFWCNPISGHATLYWYQQILGQGPKLLIQFQNNGVVDDSQLPKDRFSAERLKGVDSTLKIQPAKLEDSAVYLCASSPRRGEYNEQFFGPGTRLTVL.

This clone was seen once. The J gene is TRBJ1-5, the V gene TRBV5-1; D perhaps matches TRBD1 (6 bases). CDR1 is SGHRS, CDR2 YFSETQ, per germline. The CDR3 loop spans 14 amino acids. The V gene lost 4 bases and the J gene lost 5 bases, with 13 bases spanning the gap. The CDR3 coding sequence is TGCGCCAGCAGCAACGGGGAGGGGGATCAGCCCCAGCATTTT. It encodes CASSNGEGDQPQHF.

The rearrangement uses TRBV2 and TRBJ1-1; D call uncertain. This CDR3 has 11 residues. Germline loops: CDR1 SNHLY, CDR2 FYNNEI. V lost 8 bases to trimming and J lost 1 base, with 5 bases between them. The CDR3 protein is CASRQNTEAFF. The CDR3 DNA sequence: TGTGCCAGCCGACAGAACACTGAAGCTTTCTTT.

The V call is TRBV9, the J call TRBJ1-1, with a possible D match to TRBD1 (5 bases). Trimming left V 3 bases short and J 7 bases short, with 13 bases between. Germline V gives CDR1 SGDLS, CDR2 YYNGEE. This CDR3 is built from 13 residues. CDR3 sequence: CASSEGGGLEAFF. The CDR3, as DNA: TGTGCCAGCAGCGAGGGTGGGGGACTTGAAGCTTTCTTT.

For the CDR3, the DNA is TGTGCCAGCAGCTTAGCCTTGACTAGCAGTGAGACCCAGTACTTC. This translates into CASSLALTSSETQYF. The chain employs TRBV11-1 and TRBJ2-5; 7 nucleotides match TRBD2. The germline V gene encodes CDR1 SGHAT and CDR2 FQDESV (reference sequence). The CDR3 is 15 residues long. V was pared by 0 bases and J by 5 bases, with 6 bases of the junction left unmatched.